Below, 4 T cell receptor beta chains from the same sample are listed, as sequenced in a study of vaccination effects on CD4 cells after COVID-19. After expansion with viral peptide pools in the ViraFEST assay, antigen-specific CD4+ T cells were sequenced. The culture ran for nine to eleven days, and then CD4+ T cells were isolated. Negative nucleocapsid antibody tests before and after vaccination confirmed no previous SARS-CoV-2 infection. The antigens of these receptors remain unknown. The repertoire was sequenced with immunoSEQ multiplex PCR; TCRdb's copy has only in-frame clones and lacks some. The repertoire has about 48,000 clones, about four fifths of them found once; the top ten carry over 5%. The sample here was CD4+ T cells from PBMCs cultured with HCoV-OC43 spike peptides, taken before COVID-19 vaccination. The subset: HCoV-OC43 spike overlapping peptide pool stimulation. These receptors originate from a human donor who received a COVID-19 vaccine.

The rearrangement joins TRBV5-1 to TRBJ2-7, with 7 bases identical to TRBD1. Germline CDR1 SGHRS, CDR2 YFSETQ. V gave up 0 bases and J gave up 1 base; unmatched junction bases: 4. The CDR3 has 15 residues. The CDR3 loop is CASSLAGGRSYEQYV. The DNA of the CDR3 is TGCGCCAGCAGCTTGGCAGGGGGTCGGTCCTACGAGCAGTACGTC.

This clone was observed once. This chain connects TRBV7-2 to TRBJ2-4, with unresolved D. This CDR3 region has 12 residues. Germline V gene data show CDR1 as SGHTA and CDR2 as FQGNSA. The V gene lost 5 bases and the J gene lost 8 bases, with 10 bases spanning the gap. CDR3 protein: CASSPPSHIQYF. The CDR3 bases are TGTGCCAGCAGCCCCCCCTCGCACATTCAGTACTTC.

The chain carries TRBV2 and TRBJ2-3, with no clear D. The V end lost 1 base, the J end lost 2 bases, and 7 bases lay between the germline ends. CDR1 is SNHLY, CDR2 FYNNEI, per germline. This CDR3 is 14 amino acids long. The CDR3 loop reads CASSEETATDTQYF. CDR3 bases: TGTGCCAGCAGTGAAGAAACAGCCACAGATACGCAGTATTTT.

The chain employs TRBV28 and TRBJ1-2; 9 nucleotides line up with TRBD1. CDR3 size: 15 residues. V was pared by 5 bases and J by 11 bases, with 15 bases of the junction left unmatched. Germline loops: CDR1 MDHEN, CDR2 SYDVKM. CDR3 nucleotides: TGTGCCAGCAGTACCTCAGCCGGGACAGGGATCGGGTACACCTTC. Its protein product is CASSTSAGTGIGYTF.